The 20 T cell receptor beta chains given below trace back to one sample, sequenced in a study of identical twins. One entry per CDR3 protein, called by TCRdb with MiXCR from the 5' RACE reads. This repertoire shows fewer than 250,000 distinct CDR3 sequences, approximately 16% found once; its top ten account for 40%. The sample also formed part of further work on T cells expressing NK-cell markers.

Material: CD8+ T cells sorted from blood. All receptors come from a woman between 18 and 29 years old in good health.

This chain connects TRBV15 to TRBJ2-5, with D hard to call. The CDR3 runs 16 residues. Looked up from germline, CDR1 is LNHNV and CDR2 is YYDKDF (reference sequence). Trimming took 2 bases from V and 5 from J, leaving 18 bases between them. Here the CDR3 reads CATSRPTTVKGETQYF. CDR3 nucleotide sequence: TGTGCCACCAGCAGACCCACTACCGTTAAAGGGGAGACCCAGTACTTC.

This clonotype was observed a few times. The V call is TRBV29-1, the J call TRBJ2-1, with D maybe TRBD2 (6 bases). CDR3 length equals 16 residues. V dropped 0 bases and J dropped 0 bases, with 12 bases sitting between them. The germline V gene has CDR1 SQVTM and CDR2 ANQGSEA. CDR3 bases: TGCAGCGTTGAAGAAGCGGGCCAGAGCTCCTACAATGAGCAGTTCTTC. This translates into CSVEEAGQSSYNEQFF.

A few counts support this clonotype. J is TRBJ2-5 and V is TRBV10-3; D is unresolved. The germline V and J ends were trimmed by 6 bases and 2 bases, with 10 bases remaining between them. CDR1 and CDR2 (germline): ENHRY, SYGVKD. The CDR3 contains 13 residues. CDR3 nucleotide sequence: TGTGCCATCAGGCAGGAATTACAAGAGACCCAGTACTTC. It encodes CAIRQELQETQYF.

This clonotype appeared a few times. This chain links TRBV9 with TRBJ2-1; D possibly corresponds to TRBD2 (5 bases). Germline CDR1 reads SGDLS; CDR2 reads YYNGEE. V lost 1 base, J lost 8 bases, and 16 bases lay in between. This CDR3 spans 15 amino acids. The CDR3 bases are TGTGCCAGCAGCGTATGGACCGAGAGGGAAGATGAGCAGTTCTTC. As protein: CASSVWTEREDEQFF.

The CDR3 spells CASSQDFRGSRTEAFF. For the CDR3, the DNA is TGCGCCAGCAGCCAAGATTTTAGGGGCTCGAGAACTGAAGCTTTCTTT. This chain links TRBV4-3 with TRBJ1-1, with D possibly matching TRBD1 (5 bases). Germline V CDR1 and CDR2: LGHNA, YSLEER. The V end lost 0 bases, the J end lost 5 bases, and 16 bases lay between the germline ends. The CDR3 has 16 residues.

The rearrangement joins TRBV15 to TRBJ2-7; 12 bases map to TRBD2. CDR3 length equals 16 residues. The germline gives CDR1 LNHNV, CDR2 YYDKDF (reference sequence). V was pared by 4 bases and J by 0 bases, with 4 bases of the junction left unmatched. CDR3 nucleotides: TGTGCCACCAGCAACGGACTAGCGGGGACCTCCTACGAGCAGTACTTC. This encodes CATSNGLAGTSYEQYF.

The chain couples TRBV11-2 to TRBJ2-3; D may be TRBD2 (5 bases). V lost 7 bases, J lost 6 bases, and 11 bases lay in between. The CDR3 is made up of 12 amino acids. CDR1 is SGHAT, CDR2 FQNNGV, per germline. The CDR3 protein is CASTERVDTQYF. The DNA of the CDR3 is TGTGCCAGCACAGAGAGGGTTGATACGCAGTATTTT.

The chain employs TRBV10-3 and TRBJ2-1; 12 bases are shared with TRBD2. V was clipped by 8 bases and J by 0 bases; unmatched bases: 5. The CDR3 is 16 residues long. Germline V gives CDR1 ENHRY, CDR2 SYGVKD. In DNA form, the CDR3 reads TGTGCCATCTTTTCGACTAGCGGGAGCTCCTACAATGAGCAGTTCTTC. Translation: CAIFSTSGSSYNEQFF.

A few counts support this clonotype. The DNA for the CDR3 is TGCAGTGCTAGAGATCCGGGGAATGGCTACACCTTC. Translation: CSARDPGNGYTF. The chain employs TRBV20-1 and TRBJ1-2, with D unclear. Looked up from germline, CDR1 is DFQATT and CDR2 is SNEGSKA (reference sequence). This CDR3 has 12 amino acids. Trimming pared 0 bases from V and 6 bases from J, leaving 8 bases between.

This clonotype came up many times. V usage is TRBV10-2 and J usage is TRBJ1-5, with 7 nucleotides matching TRBD1. J lost 4 bases, V lost 8 bases, and 8 bases had no gene match. Germline V gives CDR1 WSHSY, CDR2 SAAADI. The CDR3 has 14 residues. The CDR3 DNA reads as TGCGCCAGCGATCCGGGACAGCTAAATCAGCCCCAGCATTTT. Amino acids: CASDPGQLNQPQHF.

The V and J genes are TRBV6-5 and TRBJ2-1, with 15 bases lining up with TRBD2. The CDR3 consists of 17 residues. The trim removed 6 bases at V and 9 bases at J, leaving 12 bases unmatched. The V gene's germline CDR1 is MNHEY and CDR2 SVGAGI. The CDR3 DNA reads as TGTGCCAGCAGCTTATTCGGACTAGCGGGAGGGCCGTCTGAGCAGTTCTTC. It specifies CASSLFGLAGGPSEQFF.

Only a few counts were recorded for this clonotype. The rearrangement uses TRBV4-1 and TRBJ2-1; tentatively, D is TRBD1 (6 bases). V lost 0 bases and J 12 bases, leaving 12 bases between the germline ends. The germline V gene has CDR1 MGHRA and CDR2 YSYEKL. CDR3 length equals 13 residues. The CDR3: CASSQDPRGGQFF. In DNA form, the CDR3 reads TGCGCCAGCAGCCAAGACCCCCGAGGGGGGCAGTTCTTC.

The chain employs TRBV12-3 or TRBV12-4 and TRBJ1-2; D not certain. The CDR3 has 11 residues. Trimming cost V 2 bases and J 7 bases, with 5 bases left between them. The CDR3 is CASSLLSGYTF. The CDR3 DNA reads TGTGCCAGCAGTTTATTGTCTGGCTACACCTTC.

This clonotype was counted only a few times. The CDR3 is CASSFMDRGNTEAFF. CDR3 coding DNA: TGCGCCAGCAGTTTTATGGACAGGGGGAACACTGAAGCTTTCTTT. The V call is TRBV5-1, the J call TRBJ1-1; 9 nucleotides line up with TRBD1. J gave up 1 base and V 5 bases, and 6 bases lay outside the gene matches. The CDR3 extends over 15 amino acids. CDR1 is SGHRS and CDR2 is YFSETQ in the germline V gene. The variable domain in full, with the rest retrieved from reference TRBV5-1 and TRBJ1-1, is KAGVTQTPRYLIKTRGQQVTLSCSPISGHRSVSWYQQTPGQGLQFLFEYFSETQRNKGNFPGRFSGRQFSNSRSEMNVSTLELGDSALYLCASSFMDRGNTEAFFGQGTRLTVV.

This clonotype came up a few times. The chain is built from TRBV10-3 and TRBJ1-2; 7 bases are shared with TRBD1. CDR1 is ENHRY, CDR2 SYGVKD, per germline. The CDR3 has 17 amino acids. Trimming took 0 bases from V and 2 from J; bases not matched to a gene: 9. This CDR3 reads CAISESSTRGQNYGYTF. The CDR3 DNA sequence: TGTGCCATCAGTGAGTCCTCTACGAGGGGGCAAAACTATGGCTACACCTTC.

This clonotype was counted between two and nine times. V usage is TRBV2 and J usage is TRBJ2-7; no firm D call. This CDR3 comprises 11 residues. From germline, CDR1 is SNHLY and CDR2 FYNNEI. Trimming took off 4 bases at V and 3 bases at J, with 4 bases between the two ends. The CDR3 reads CASSADYEQYF. DNA for the CDR3: TGTGCCAGCAGTGCCGACTACGAGCAGTACTTC.

The CDR3 sequence: CASSQGGQNYGYTF. CDR3 sequence (DNA): TGCGCCAGCAGCCAAGGGGGACAGAACTATGGCTACACCTTC. The chain recombines TRBV4-1 with TRBJ1-2; TRBD1 matches 7 bases. CDR1 and CDR2 (germline): MGHRA, YSYEKL. V lost 1 base, J lost 2 bases, and 1 base stayed unmatched. The CDR3 totals 14 residues.

The rearrangement joins TRBV7-6 to TRBJ2-1, with TRBD2 matching 11 bases. This CDR3 comprises 16 residues. The germline V gene encodes CDR1 SGHVS and CDR2 FNYEAQ. The ends lost 1 base at V and 4 bases at J; junction bases unmatched: 3. The CDR3 region is CASSLVGLAEYNEQFF. The CDR3 nucleotides are TGTGCCAGCAGCTTAGTGGGACTAGCGGAATACAATGAGCAGTTCTTC. The whole variable domain, remainder taken from reference TRBV7-6 and TRBJ2-1, is GAGVSQSPRYKVTKRGQDVALRCDPISGHVSLYWYRQALGQGPEFLTYFNYEAQQDKSGLPNDRFSAERPEGSISTLTIQRTEQRDSAMYRCASSLVGLAEYNEQFFGPGTRLTVL.

V usage is TRBV9 and J usage is TRBJ2-1; TRBD1 matches 10 bases. Trimming removed 3 bases from V and 4 bases from J; junction bases left unmatched: 4. This CDR3 is 15 amino acids long. The germline CDR1 and CDR2 sequences are SGDLS and YYNGEE. The CDR3 DNA follows: TGTGCCAGCAGCGGCCGGGACAGGGGTTACAATGAGCAGTTCTTC. This encodes CASSGRDRGYNEQFF.

The chain is built from TRBV27 and TRBJ2-5; D is unresolved. V lost 6 bases and J 4 bases, leaving 9 bases between the germline ends. The CDR3 spans 12 residues. Germline V gene data show CDR1 as MNHEY and CDR2 as SMNVEV (reference sequence). CDR3 sequence (DNA): TGTGCCAGCAGCCCTAATGCAGAGACCCAGTACTTC. As protein: CASSPNAETQYF.